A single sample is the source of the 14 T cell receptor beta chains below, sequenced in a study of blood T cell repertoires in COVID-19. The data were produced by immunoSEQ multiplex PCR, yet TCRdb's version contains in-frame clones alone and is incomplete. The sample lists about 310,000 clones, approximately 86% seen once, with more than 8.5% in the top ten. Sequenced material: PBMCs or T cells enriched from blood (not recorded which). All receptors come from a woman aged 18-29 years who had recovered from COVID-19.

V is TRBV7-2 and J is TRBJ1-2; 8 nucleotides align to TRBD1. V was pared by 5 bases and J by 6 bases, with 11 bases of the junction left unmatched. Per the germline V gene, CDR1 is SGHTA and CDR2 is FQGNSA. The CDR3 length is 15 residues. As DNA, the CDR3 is TGTGCCAGCAGCGCGACCCTGACAGGGGCAGATGGCTACACCTTC. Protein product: CASSATLTGADGYTF.

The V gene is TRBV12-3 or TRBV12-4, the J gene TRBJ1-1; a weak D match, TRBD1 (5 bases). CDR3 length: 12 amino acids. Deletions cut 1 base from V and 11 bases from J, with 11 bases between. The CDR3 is CASSLERDLAFF. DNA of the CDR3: TGTGCCAGCAGTTTAGAGCGGGACCTCGCTTTCTTT.

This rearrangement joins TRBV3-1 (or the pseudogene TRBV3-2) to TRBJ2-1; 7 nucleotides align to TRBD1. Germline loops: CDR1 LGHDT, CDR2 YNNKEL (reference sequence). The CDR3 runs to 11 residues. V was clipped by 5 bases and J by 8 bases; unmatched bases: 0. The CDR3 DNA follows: TGTGCCAGCAGCAGGGGGCATGAGCAGTTCTTC. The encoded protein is CASSRGHEQFF.

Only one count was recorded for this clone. This CDR3 reads CASGLDEQFF. In nucleotides, the CDR3 is TGTGCCAGCGGCTTGGATGAGCAGTTCTTC. The chain couples TRBV27 to TRBJ2-1; D remains unclear. With 8 bases removed from V and 8 bases from J, the gap between germline ends came to 7 bases. Per germline, CDR1 MNHEY and CDR2 SMNVEV (reference sequence). The CDR3 runs to 10 residues.

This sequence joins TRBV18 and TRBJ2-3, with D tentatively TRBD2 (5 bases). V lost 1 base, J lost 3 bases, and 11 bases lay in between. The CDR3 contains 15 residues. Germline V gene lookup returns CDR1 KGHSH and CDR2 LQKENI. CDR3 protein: CASSPQELETDTQYF. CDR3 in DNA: TGTGCCAGCTCACCACAGGAACTAGAGACAGATACGCAGTATTTT.

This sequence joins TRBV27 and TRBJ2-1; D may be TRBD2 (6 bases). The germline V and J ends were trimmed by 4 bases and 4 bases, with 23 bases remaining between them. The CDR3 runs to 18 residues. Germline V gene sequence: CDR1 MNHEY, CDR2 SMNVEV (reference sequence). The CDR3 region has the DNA TGTGCCAGCAGTTCGGCCCGGGACTCCCCACTGACATACAATGAGCAGTTCTTC. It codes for CASSSARDSPLTYNEQFF.

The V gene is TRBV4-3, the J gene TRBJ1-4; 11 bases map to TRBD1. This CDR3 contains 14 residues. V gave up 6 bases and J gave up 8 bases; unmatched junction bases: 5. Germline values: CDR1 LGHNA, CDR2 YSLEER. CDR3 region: CASSEGQGGEKLFF. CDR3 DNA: TGCGCCAGCAGTGAGGGACAGGGGGGCGAAAAACTGTTTTTT.

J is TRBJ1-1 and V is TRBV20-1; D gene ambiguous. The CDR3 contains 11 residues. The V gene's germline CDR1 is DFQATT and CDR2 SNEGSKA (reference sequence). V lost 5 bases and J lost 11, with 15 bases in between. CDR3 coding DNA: TGCAGTGCTCTACGGGAACCTGGCGCTTTCTTT. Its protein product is CSALREPGAFF.

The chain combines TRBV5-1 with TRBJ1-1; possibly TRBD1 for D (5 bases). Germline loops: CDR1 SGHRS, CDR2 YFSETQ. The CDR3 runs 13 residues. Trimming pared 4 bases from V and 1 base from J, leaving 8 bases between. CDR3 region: CASSDQGNTEAFF. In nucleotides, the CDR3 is TGCGCCAGCAGCGACCAGGGGAACACTGAAGCTTTCTTT. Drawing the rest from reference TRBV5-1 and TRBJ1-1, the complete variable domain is KAGVTQTPRYLIKTRGQQVTLSCSPISGHRSVSWYQQTPGQGLQFLFEYFSETQRNKGNFPGRFSGRQFSNSRSEMNVSTLELGDSALYLCASSDQGNTEAFFGQGTRLTVV.

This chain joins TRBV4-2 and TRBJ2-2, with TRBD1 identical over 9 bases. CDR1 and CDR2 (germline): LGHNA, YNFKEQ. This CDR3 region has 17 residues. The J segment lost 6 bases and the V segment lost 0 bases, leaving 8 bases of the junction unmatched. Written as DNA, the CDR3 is TGTGCCAGCAGCCAAGATCTGCGGACAGGGGCGGCCGGGGAGCTGTTTTTT. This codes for CASSQDLRTGAAGELFF.

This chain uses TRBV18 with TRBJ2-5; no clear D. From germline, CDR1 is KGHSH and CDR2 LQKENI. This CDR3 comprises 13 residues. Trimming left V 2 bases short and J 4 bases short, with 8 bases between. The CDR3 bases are TGTGCCAGCTCACCAGGGCTCAGAGAGACCCAGTACTTC. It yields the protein CASSPGLRETQYF. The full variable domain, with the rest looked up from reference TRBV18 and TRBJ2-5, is NAGVMQNPRHLVRRRGQEARLRCSPMKGHSHVYWYRQLPEEGLKFMVYLQKENIIDESGMPKERFSAEFPKEGPSILRIQQVVRGDSAAYFCASSPGLRETQYFGPGTRLLVL.

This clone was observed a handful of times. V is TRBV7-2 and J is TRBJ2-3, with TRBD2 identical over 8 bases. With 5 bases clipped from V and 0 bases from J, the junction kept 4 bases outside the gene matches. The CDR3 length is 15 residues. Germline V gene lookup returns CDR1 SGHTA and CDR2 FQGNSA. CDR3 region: CASSQRGPSTDTQYF. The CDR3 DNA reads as TGTGCCAGCAGCCAGCGGGGGCCGAGCACAGATACGCAGTATTTT. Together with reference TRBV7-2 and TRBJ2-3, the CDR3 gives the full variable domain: GAGVSQSPSNKVTEKGKDVELRCDPISGHTALYWYRQSLGQGLEFLIYFQGNSAPDKSGLPSDRFSAERTGGSVSTLTIQRTQQEDSAVYLCASSQRGPSTDTQYFGPGTRLTVL.

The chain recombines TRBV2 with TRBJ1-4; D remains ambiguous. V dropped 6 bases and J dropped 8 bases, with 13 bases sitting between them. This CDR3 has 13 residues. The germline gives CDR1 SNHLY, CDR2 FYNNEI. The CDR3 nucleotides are TGTGCCAGCAGAGTCGGCTTCGGGGAAAAACTGTTTTTT. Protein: CASRVGFGEKLFF.

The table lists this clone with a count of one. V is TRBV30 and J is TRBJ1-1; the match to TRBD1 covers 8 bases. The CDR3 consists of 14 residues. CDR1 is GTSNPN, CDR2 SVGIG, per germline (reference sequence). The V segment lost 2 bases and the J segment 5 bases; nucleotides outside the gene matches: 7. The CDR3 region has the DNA TGTGCCTGGAGTCCTTTGGACAGGGAGACTGAAGCTTTCTTT. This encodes CAWSPLDRETEAFF.